This TCR beta chain was recovered during a study of cytomegalovirus exposure and HLA in healthy donors. The ends lost 5 bases at V and 6 bases at J; junction bases unmatched: 5. CDR3 length equals 14 residues. CDR1 is PRHDT and CDR2 is FYEKMQ in the germline V gene (reference sequence). Concerning this clone itself: Antigen unknown.

Study outcomes and limitations: Cytomegalovirus association was listed for 164 TCR beta chains. An apparent linkage of common viral pathogens to several of the most significant clusters emerged in a later analysis.

Primers for the PCR totalled 60 Vbeta and 13 Jbeta. Measured with immunoSEQ multiplex PCR; TCRdb has only the in-frame clones, and not every one. The sample includes roughly 180,000 clones, approximately 80% of them seen just once. The chain couples TRBV13 to TRBJ1-2, with 11 bases matching TRBD1. The receptor was isolated from a woman under 30 in good health and CMV-seropositive. The specimen sequenced was PBMCs. The CDR3 DNA is TGTGCCAGCAGCCGGCGGGACAGGGGGAATGGCTACACCTTC. Amino acids: CASSRRDRGNGYTF.